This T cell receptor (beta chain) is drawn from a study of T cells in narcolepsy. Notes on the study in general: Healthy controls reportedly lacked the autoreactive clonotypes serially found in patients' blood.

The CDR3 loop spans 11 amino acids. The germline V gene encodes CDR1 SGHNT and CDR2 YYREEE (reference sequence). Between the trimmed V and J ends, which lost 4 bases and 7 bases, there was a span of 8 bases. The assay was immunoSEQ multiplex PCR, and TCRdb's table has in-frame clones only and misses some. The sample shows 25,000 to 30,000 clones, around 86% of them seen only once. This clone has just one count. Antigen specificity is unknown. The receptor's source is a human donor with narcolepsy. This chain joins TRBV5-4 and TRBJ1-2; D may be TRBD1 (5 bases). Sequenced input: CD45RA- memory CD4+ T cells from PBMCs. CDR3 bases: TGTGCCAGCAGCAGGGACCTTGGCTACACCTTC. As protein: CASSRDLGYTF.